The entry below gives a single TCR beta chain sequence along with its context. Antigen specificity is unknown. Sequencing of TCR beta was undertaken in CD8+ and CD4+ T cells derived from blood. The authors negatively isolated CD8+ and CD4+ T cells and FACS-enriched TEMRA cells. CDR3 size: 16 residues. Germline values: CDR1 LNHNV, CDR2 YYDKDF (reference sequence). Trimming removed 3 bases from V and 1 base from J, with 10 bases in between. This entry is derived from a study of CD8 T cells in Susac syndrome. Study-wide points: The study's TCR sequencing and HLA analysis drew on a certain number of individuals. That number was acknowledged as relatively small.

With random hexamers, reverse transcription was performed on about 0.45 to 1 ug of RNA. TCR beta CDR3 was amplified by immunoSEQ covering 54 Vbeta and 13 Jbeta. Each CDR3 protein is one row after TCRdb ran MiXCR on the immunoSEQ multiplex PCR reads. The sample gives some 110,000 distinct CDR3 sequences, 93% of which show up once; about 0.096% is in the top ten. The V gene is TRBV15, the J gene TRBJ2-6; D unresolved. The specimen was CD4+ T cells from PBMCs. The origin of this receptor is a human donor with multiple sclerosis. The CDR3 sequence is CATSSPRVSGANVLTF. The CDR3 DNA reads as TGTGCCACCAGCAGTCCTAGGGTTTCTGGGGCCAACGTCCTGACTTTC.